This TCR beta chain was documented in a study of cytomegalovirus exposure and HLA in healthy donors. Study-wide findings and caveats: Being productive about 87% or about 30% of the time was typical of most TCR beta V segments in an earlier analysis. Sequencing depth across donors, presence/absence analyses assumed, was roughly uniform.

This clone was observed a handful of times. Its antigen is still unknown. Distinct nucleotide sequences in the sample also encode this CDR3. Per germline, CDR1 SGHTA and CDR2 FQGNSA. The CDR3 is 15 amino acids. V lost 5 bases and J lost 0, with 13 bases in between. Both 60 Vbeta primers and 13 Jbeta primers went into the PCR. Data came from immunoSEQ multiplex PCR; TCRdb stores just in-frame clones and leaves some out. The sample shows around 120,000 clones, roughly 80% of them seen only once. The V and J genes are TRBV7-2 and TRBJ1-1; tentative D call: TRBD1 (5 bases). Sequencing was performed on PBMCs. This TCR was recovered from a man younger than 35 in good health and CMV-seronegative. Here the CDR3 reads CASSPSDSLNTEAFF. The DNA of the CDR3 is TGTGCCAGCAGCCCGTCCGACAGCTTGAACACTGAAGCTTTCTTT.